This TCR beta chain was observed in a study of identical twins. On this clonotype itself: Its antigen is not known.

With 3 bases clipped from V and 9 bases from J, the junction kept 7 bases outside the gene matches. Germline CDR1 reads SGHDT; CDR2 reads YYEEEE. The CDR3 extends over 15 amino acids. From the 5' RACE reads, TCRdb called clonotypes with MiXCR, one entry per CDR3 protein. The data show hundreds of thousands of distinct CDR3 sequences, around 7% seen once. The study's findings and limits: In monozygotic twins, models underestimated the sharing of out-of-frame TCR alpha.

These records were also assigned to another study, of yellow fever vaccine responses in identical twins.

The receptor was isolated from a woman aged 18-29 years in good health. Material for sequencing was memory (CD45RO+) T cells sorted from blood. The chain couples TRBV5-6 to TRBJ2-1, with TRBD2 matching 12 bases. Here the CDR3 reads CASSYLAGGLGEQFF. Here the CDR3 DNA reads TGTGCCAGCAGCTACCTAGCGGGGGGGCTCGGTGAGCAGTTCTTC. Drawing the rest from reference TRBV5-6 and TRBJ2-1, the complete variable domain is DAGVTQSPTHLIKTRGQQVTLRCSPKSGHDTVSWYQQALGQGPQFIFQYYEEEERQRGNFPDRFSGHQFPNYSSELNVNALLLGDSALYLCASSYLAGGLGEQFFGPGTRLTVL.